This T cell receptor (beta chain) was captured in a study of regulatory T cells in long-lasting Graves disease. About the research overall: To qualify as persistent, Graves' disease required over 5 years of antithyroid drugs with positive TSH receptor antibodies. The study, taken as a whole, reports: Compared with new cases, persistent Graves' patients showed reduced TCR diversity. It was peripheral blood alone, not thyroid tissue, that was studied. Persistent disease preferred TRBV28, TRBJ1-2 and TRBJ2-5.

V dropped 5 bases and J dropped 3 bases, with 13 bases sitting between them. The CDR3 is made up of 14 amino acids. The germline gives CDR1 SNHLY, CDR2 FYNNEI. This clonotype has a count of ten or more. Its antigen remains unidentified. Time point given: persistent/refractory GD, antithyroid drugs over 5 years with positive TRAb. PBMC-extracted RNA yielded the TCR library. Combining iRepertoire HTBI primers with Arm-PCR of CDR3 regions, the authors built TCR beta libraries. TCRdb re-called the multiplex PCR reads with MiXCR, one entry per CDR3 protein. The data contain 300,000 to 400,000 distinct CDR3 sequences, about 18% of them singletons.

The sequence was collected from a female donor with Graves disease. This specimen consisted of peripheral blood mononuclear cells (PBMCs), obtained when the disease was refractory, from a patient treated with antithyroid drugs. This rearrangement joins TRBV2 to TRBJ1-2, with D uncertain. In DNA form, the CDR3 reads TGTGCCAGCAGTATTCGGACGTCTGACTATGGCTACACCTTC. It encodes CASSIRTSDYGYTF.